These 25 T cell receptor beta chains were sequenced from one sample in a study of T-cell memory formation after mild COVID-19. One entry per CDR3 protein, called by TCRdb with MiXCR from the 5' RACE reads. The profile shows roughly 130,000 distinct CDR3 sequences, over 15% of them singletons. Sequenced material: PBMCs or a T cell subset sorted from them (not recorded which). The origin of the receptors is a man in his late teens or twenties who had mild COVID-19 (a few samples of this study predate the infection). Cell type and time point are not known.

This clonotype was observed a few times. The J gene is TRBJ2-3, the V gene TRBV4-3, with D tentatively TRBD1 (5 bases). The CDR3 contains 16 residues. Germline-derived CDR1 and CDR2 are LGHNA and YSLEER. V shed 0 bases and J shed 0 bases, with 10 bases lying between them. In DNA, the CDR3 is TGCGCCAGCAGCCAAGAGGGGCTCTCTAGCACAGATACGCAGTATTTT. Its translation is CASSQEGLSSTDTQYF.

Ten or more counts support this clonotype. V is TRBV3-1 and J is TRBJ1-6; 11 bases fit TRBD1. V was pared by 3 bases and J by 6 bases, with 4 bases of the junction left unmatched. The CDR3 contains 16 residues. Germline V gene data show CDR1 as LGHDT and CDR2 as YNNKEL (reference sequence). Here the CDR3 reads CASSQLGTGGNSPLHF. The CDR3 DNA follows: TGTGCCAGCAGCCAGCTTGGGACAGGGGGTAATTCACCCCTCCACTTT.

This clonotype was picked up a small number of times. The V gene is TRBV6-5, the J gene TRBJ2-1; TRBD2 is a possible D gene (5 bases). Trimming cost V 0 bases and J 6 bases, with 9 bases left between them. CDR3 length: 14 amino acids. CDR1 is MNHEY, CDR2 SVGAGI, per germline. CDR3 residues: CASSYSRVLNEQFF. The DNA of the CDR3 is TGTGCCAGCAGTTACTCGAGGGTGCTCAATGAGCAGTTCTTC.

The chain recombines TRBV20-1 with TRBJ1-2, with TRBD1 matching 9 bases. The CDR3 has 16 amino acids. V shed 1 base, J shed 4 bases, and the junction held 10 bases outside the gene matches. Looked up from germline, CDR1 is DFQATT and CDR2 is SNEGSKA (reference sequence). The CDR3 loop reads CSARGWDRVSGYGYTF. In DNA, the CDR3 is TGCAGTGCTAGAGGTTGGGACAGGGTTTCAGGCTATGGCTACACCTTC.

This clonotype was found a few times. The chain carries TRBV12-3 or TRBV12-4 and TRBJ1-3, with D perhaps matching TRBD1 (5 bases). This CDR3 contains 13 residues. Trimming removed 5 bases from V and 12 bases from J, with 17 bases in between. DNA of the CDR3: TGTGCCAGCAGTGCATGGGGGGGGTCCCACATATATTTT. Its protein product is CASSAWGGSHIYF.

This clonotype came up a few times. The chain links TRBV20-1 to TRBJ2-3, with D unclear. V was trimmed by 6 bases and J by 1 base, leaving 14 bases between them. Germline V gene sequence: CDR1 DFQATT, CDR2 SNEGSKA (reference sequence). The CDR3 has 14 residues. The DNA for the CDR3 is TGCAGTGCAACACAGATACTCGGCACAGATACGCAGTATTTT. Its translation: CSATQILGTDTQYF.

The rearrangement links TRBV6-2 or TRBV6-3 to TRBJ2-1, with 11 bases identical to TRBD2. CDR1 and CDR2 (germline): MNHEY, SVGEGT. The V segment lost 2 bases and the J segment 3 bases; nucleotides outside the gene matches: 3. CDR3 length equals 16 residues. The chain's CDR3 is CASSYPGLAGYNEQFF. Written as DNA, the CDR3 is TGTGCCAGCAGTTACCCCGGACTAGCGGGCTACAATGAGCAGTTCTTC.

This clonotype was seen many times. The chain recombines TRBV4-3 with TRBJ2-2, with D hard to call. Per germline, CDR1 LGHNA and CDR2 YSLEER. This CDR3 has 18 residues. V dropped 0 bases and J dropped 2 bases, with 16 bases sitting between them. Here the CDR3 reads CASSQEVSARINTGELFF. The DNA for the CDR3 is TGCGCCAGCAGCCAAGAAGTTTCGGCTAGGATAAACACCGGGGAGCTGTTTTTT.

The CDR3 spells CASSVASGRVNEQFF. For the CDR3, the DNA is TGTGCCAGCAGCGTAGCTAGCGGAAGGGTCAATGAGCAGTTCTTC. The V and J genes are TRBV9 and TRBJ2-1; 7 nucleotides line up with TRBD2. CDR1 SGDLS and CDR2 YYNGEE come from the germline V gene. This CDR3 is 15 amino acids long. V lost 0 bases and J lost 6; bases outside the gene matches: 6.

V usage is TRBV11-2 and J usage is TRBJ1-1, with TRBD1 identical over 9 bases. CDR3 length equals 19 residues. J gave up 1 base and V 0 bases, and 12 bases lay outside the gene matches. The germline gives CDR1 SGHAT, CDR2 FQNNGV. CDR3 sequence (DNA): TGTGCCAGCAGCTTAGATGGGAGGGACAGGGTGCCCGAGAACACTGAAGCTTTCTTT. It yields the protein CASSLDGRDRVPENTEAFF.

There are a few counts of this clonotype. The genes are TRBV29-1 and TRBJ2-3; 11 bases are a match to TRBD1. The J segment lost 0 bases and the V segment lost 5 bases, leaving 19 bases of the junction unmatched. The germline gives CDR1 SQVTM, CDR2 ANQGSEA. CDR3 length equals 20 residues. The CDR3 nucleotides read TGCAGCGTTAATCCCGGGACAGGGGGTTATGTTCGTCTTAGCACAGATACGCAGTATTTT. It translates to CSVNPGTGGYVRLSTDTQYF.

This rearrangement joins TRBV6-1 to TRBJ2-7; D call uncertain. The CDR3 is made up of 15 amino acids. The ends were cut back, 4 bases at V and 3 bases at J, with 16 bases in the middle. Germline loops: CDR1 MNHNS, CDR2 SASEGT. CDR3 in amino acids: CASSGLALNLYEQYV. CDR3 coding DNA: TGTGCCAGCAGTGGGTTAGCCTTAAACCTCTACGAGCAGTACGTC.

The chain is built from TRBV23-1 and TRBJ2-5, with no clear D. TRBV23-1 falls under the ORF class, with uncertain function. Trimming pared 2 bases from V and 5 bases from J, leaving 12 bases between. The CDR3 extends over 14 amino acids. The DNA for the CDR3 is TGCGCCAGCAGTCAAAAGGAAAGGTCGGAGACCCAGTACTTC. This codes for CASSQKERSETQYF.

V and J are TRBV4-1 and TRBJ1-6; D not resolved. This CDR3 has 16 residues. Looked up from germline, CDR1 is MGHRA and CDR2 is YSYEKL. Trimming took off 4 bases at V and 9 bases at J, with 19 bases between the two ends. The CDR3 DNA is TGCGCCAGCAGCCCATTCCTACCGGGGAGGTTTTCACCCCTCCACTTT. Residues: CASSPFLPGRFSPLHF.

The rearrangement uses TRBV18 and TRBJ2-1; D possibly corresponds to TRBD1 (6 bases). The V gene's germline CDR1 is KGHSH and CDR2 LQKENI. Trimming left V 1 base short and J 4 bases short, with 11 bases between. CDR3 size: 15 residues. The CDR3 coding sequence is TGTGCCAGCTCACCACTAGGACAGCTATACAATGAGCAGTTCTTC. This codes for CASSPLGQLYNEQFF.

This clonotype was recorded at least ten times. The chain has TRBV18 and TRBJ1-5; tentative D call: TRBD1 (5 bases). This CDR3 is built from 15 residues. Germline-derived CDR1 and CDR2 are KGHSH and LQKENI. The V and J ends lost 6 bases and 2 bases respectively, with 14 bases between them. The CDR3 nucleotides are TGTGCCAGCTCTACCGACAGTGATCGCAATCAGCCCCAGCATTTT. It specifies CASSTDSDRNQPQHF.

This clonotype was found many times. The V gene is TRBV5-1, the J gene TRBJ2-1; D remains unclear. The germline gives CDR1 SGHRS, CDR2 YFSETQ. The CDR3 has 15 residues. Trimming took 0 bases from V and 2 from J, leaving 9 bases between them. The CDR3 protein is CASSLERVPYNEQFF. DNA of the CDR3: TGCGCCAGCAGCTTGGAAAGGGTCCCCTACAATGAGCAGTTCTTC. The entire variable domain, with the rest obtained from reference TRBV5-1 and TRBJ2-1, is as follows: KAGVTQTPRYLIKTRGQQVTLSCSPISGHRSVSWYQQTPGQGLQFLFEYFSETQRNKGNFPGRFSGRQFSNSRSEMNVSTLELGDSALYLCASSLERVPYNEQFFGPGTRLTVL.

This clonotype showed up just a few times. V and J are TRBV9 and TRBJ2-7; 8 nucleotides align to TRBD2. This CDR3 is built from 16 residues. J gave up 4 bases and V 0 bases, and 9 bases lay outside the gene matches. Germline-derived CDR1 and CDR2 are SGDLS and YYNGEE. The CDR3 protein is CASSVAGRGALYEQYF. Written as DNA, the CDR3 is TGTGCCAGCAGCGTAGCCGGGCGGGGGGCGTTGTACGAGCAGTACTTC.

Many counts were recorded for this clonotype. This chain uses TRBV24-1 with TRBJ2-1; no clear D. Germline lookup yields CDR1 KGHDR and CDR2 SFDVKD. Between the trimmed V and J ends, which lost 5 bases and 0 bases, there was a span of 10 bases. This CDR3 contains 15 residues. The chain's CDR3 is CATSVGHSSYNEQFF. CDR3 DNA sequence: TGTGCCACCAGTGTCGGGCACAGCTCCTACAATGAGCAGTTCTTC.

This clonotype came up a few times. This chain uses TRBV10-2 with TRBJ2-5, with TRBD1 identical over 7 bases. CDR3 length: 13 residues. The V gene's germline CDR1 is WSHSY and CDR2 SAAADI. V lost 8 bases to trimming and J lost 2 bases; unmatched junction nucleotides: 5. The CDR3 reads CASGQEEQETQYF. CDR3 in DNA: TGCGCCAGCGGACAGGAAGAACAAGAGACCCAGTACTTC.

The rearrangement links TRBV12-3 or TRBV12-4 to TRBJ2-2; weak D call: TRBD1 (6 bases). V was pared by 5 bases and J by 5 bases, with 15 bases between. The CDR3 is 15 residues long. The CDR3 loop is CASSPGGGQTGELFF. The CDR3 coding sequence is TGTGCCAGCAGTCCTGGGGGCGGACAAACCGGGGAGCTGTTTTTT.

This clonotype was seen a handful of times. At one boundary the junction diverges from the germline segment, which might be a read error. The chain combines TRBV12-3 or TRBV12-4 with TRBJ2-5; 9 nucleotides match TRBD1. The CDR3 runs 15 residues. The CDR3: CASRSGTGNQATQYF. The CDR3 DNA reads TGTGCCAGCAGATCCGGGACAGGGAATCAAGCGACCCAGTACTTC.

V is TRBV6-2 or TRBV6-3 and J is TRBJ2-5, with D possibly being TRBD1 or TRBD2 (6 bases each). Germline CDR1 and CDR2: MNHEY and SVGEGT. This CDR3 contains 14 residues. V lost 4 bases, J lost 3 bases, and 12 bases lay in between. The CDR3, as DNA: TGTGCCAGCAGTTTCCGGGGGACAAAAGAGACCCAGTACTTC. Its protein is CASSFRGTKETQYF.

This clonotype came up a few times. The V and J genes are TRBV27 and TRBJ1-5; D remains ambiguous. The CDR3 sequence is 12 residues long. Trimming removed 7 bases from V and 5 bases from J, with 9 bases in between. CDR1 is MNHEY, CDR2 SMNVEV, per germline (reference sequence). CDR3 in amino acids: CASTSEHQPQHF. CDR3 coding DNA: TGTGCCAGCACGTCGGAGCATCAGCCCCAGCATTTT.

This sequence joins TRBV4-2 and TRBJ2-3; D is possibly TRBD2 (5 bases). V lost 5 bases, J lost 6 bases, and 15 bases lay in between. Germline values: CDR1 LGHNA, CDR2 YNFKEQ. The CDR3 extends over 14 amino acids. CDR3 amino acids: CASSERVHTDTQYF. The DNA for the CDR3 is TGTGCCAGCAGCGAGAGGGTCCACACGGATACGCAGTATTTT.